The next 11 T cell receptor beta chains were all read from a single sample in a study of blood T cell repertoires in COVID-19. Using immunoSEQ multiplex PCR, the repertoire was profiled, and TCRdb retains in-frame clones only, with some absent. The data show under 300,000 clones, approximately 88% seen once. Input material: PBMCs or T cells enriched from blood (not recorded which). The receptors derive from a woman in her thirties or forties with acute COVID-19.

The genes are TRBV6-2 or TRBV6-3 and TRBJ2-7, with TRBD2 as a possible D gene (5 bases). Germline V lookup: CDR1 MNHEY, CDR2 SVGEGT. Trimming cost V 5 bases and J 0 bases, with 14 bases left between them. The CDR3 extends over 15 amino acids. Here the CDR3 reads CASSAYAGDSYEQYF. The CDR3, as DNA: TGTGCCAGCAGTGCCTATGCCGGGGACTCCTACGAGCAGTACTTC.

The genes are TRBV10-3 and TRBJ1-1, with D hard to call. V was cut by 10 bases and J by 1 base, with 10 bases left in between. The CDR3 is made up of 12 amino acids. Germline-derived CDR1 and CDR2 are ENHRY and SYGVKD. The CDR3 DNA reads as TGTGCCACCCGTGGAGAGAACACTGAAGCTTTCTTT. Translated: CATRGENTEAFF.

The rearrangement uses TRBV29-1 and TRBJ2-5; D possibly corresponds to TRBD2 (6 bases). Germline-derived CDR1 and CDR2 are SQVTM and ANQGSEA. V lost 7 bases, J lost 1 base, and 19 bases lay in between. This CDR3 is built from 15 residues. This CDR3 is CSGFGAGSGQETQYF. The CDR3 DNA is TGCAGCGGATTTGGGGCGGGAAGCGGCCAAGAGACCCAGTACTTC.

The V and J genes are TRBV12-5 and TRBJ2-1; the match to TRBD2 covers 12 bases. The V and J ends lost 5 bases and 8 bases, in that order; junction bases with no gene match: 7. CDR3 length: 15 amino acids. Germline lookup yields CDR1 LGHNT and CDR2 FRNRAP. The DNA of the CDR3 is TGTGCTAGTGGTCTGACTAGCGGGAGTCCGGATGAGCAGTTCTTC. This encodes CASGLTSGSPDEQFF.

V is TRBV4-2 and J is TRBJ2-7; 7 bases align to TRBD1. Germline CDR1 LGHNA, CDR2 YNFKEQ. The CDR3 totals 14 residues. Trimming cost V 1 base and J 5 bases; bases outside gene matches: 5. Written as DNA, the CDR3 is TGTGCCAGCAGCCAAGCGTCGACAGGGAACGAGCAGTACTTC. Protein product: CASSQASTGNEQYF.

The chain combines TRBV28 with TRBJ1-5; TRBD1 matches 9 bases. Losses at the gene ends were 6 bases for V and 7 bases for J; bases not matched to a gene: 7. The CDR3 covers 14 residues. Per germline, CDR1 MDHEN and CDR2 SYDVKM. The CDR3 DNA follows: TGTGCCAGCAGCCCGGGGACAGGGAGGCAGCCCCAGCATTTT. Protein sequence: CASSPGTGRQPQHF.

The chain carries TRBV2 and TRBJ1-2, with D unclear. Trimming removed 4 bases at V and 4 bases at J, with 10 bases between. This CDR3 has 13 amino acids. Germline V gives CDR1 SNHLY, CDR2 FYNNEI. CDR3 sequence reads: CASSVGVAYGYTF. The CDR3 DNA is TGTGCCAGCAGTGTAGGAGTAGCCTATGGCTACACCTTC.

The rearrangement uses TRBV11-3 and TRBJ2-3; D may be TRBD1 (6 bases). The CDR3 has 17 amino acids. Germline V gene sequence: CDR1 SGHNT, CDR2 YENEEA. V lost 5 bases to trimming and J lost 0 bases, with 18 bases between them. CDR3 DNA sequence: TGTGCCAGCAGCCCATACGGACAGTTTGCGAGCACAGATACGCAGTATTTT. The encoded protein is CASSPYGQFASTDTQYF.

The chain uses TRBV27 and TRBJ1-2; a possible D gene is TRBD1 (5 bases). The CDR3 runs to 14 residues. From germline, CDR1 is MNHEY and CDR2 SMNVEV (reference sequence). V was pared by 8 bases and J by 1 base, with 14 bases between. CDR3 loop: CASAPLDSNYGYTF. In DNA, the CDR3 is TGTGCCAGCGCCCCGCTAGACAGTAACTATGGCTACACCTTC.

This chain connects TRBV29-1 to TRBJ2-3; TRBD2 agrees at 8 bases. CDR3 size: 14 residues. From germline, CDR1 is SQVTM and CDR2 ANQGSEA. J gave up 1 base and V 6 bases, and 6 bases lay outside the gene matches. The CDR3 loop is CSVGAGDGTDTQYF. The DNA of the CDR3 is TGCAGCGTGGGAGCGGGAGATGGCACAGATACGCAGTATTTT.

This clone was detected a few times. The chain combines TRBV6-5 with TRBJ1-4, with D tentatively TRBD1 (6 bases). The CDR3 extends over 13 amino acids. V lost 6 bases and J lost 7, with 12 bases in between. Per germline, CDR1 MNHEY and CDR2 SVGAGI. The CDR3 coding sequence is TGTGCCAGCAGAAAAGGGGGTGTTGAAAAACTGTTTTTT. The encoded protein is CASRKGGVEKLFF.